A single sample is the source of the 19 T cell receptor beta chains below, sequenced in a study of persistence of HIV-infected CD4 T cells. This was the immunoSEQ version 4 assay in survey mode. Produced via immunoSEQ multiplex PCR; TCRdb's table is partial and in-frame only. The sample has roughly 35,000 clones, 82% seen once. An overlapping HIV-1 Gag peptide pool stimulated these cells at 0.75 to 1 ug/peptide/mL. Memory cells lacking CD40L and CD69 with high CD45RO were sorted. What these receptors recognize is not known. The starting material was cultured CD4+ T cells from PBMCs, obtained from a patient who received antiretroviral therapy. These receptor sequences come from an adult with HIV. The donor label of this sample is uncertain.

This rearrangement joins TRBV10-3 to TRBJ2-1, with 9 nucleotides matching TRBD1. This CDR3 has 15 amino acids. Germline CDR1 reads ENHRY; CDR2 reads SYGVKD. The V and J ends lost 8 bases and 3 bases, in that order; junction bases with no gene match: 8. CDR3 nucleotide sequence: TGTGCCATCGGGGGGACAGGGAACCGCTACAATGAGCAGTTCTTC. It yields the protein CAIGGTGNRYNEQFF.

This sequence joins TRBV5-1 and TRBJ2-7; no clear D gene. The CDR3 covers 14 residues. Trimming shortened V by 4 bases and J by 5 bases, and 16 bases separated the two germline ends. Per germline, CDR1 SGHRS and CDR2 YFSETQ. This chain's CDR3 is CASSPRPGPHEQYF. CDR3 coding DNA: TGCGCCAGCAGCCCCAGACCCGGGCCCCACGAGCAGTACTTC.

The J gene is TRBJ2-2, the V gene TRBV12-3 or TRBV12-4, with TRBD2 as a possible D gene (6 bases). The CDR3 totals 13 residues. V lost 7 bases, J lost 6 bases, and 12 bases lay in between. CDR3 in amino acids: CASTPAGPGELFF. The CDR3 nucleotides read TGTGCCAGCACCCCTGCGGGGCCCGGGGAGCTGTTTTTT.

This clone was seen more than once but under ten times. CDR3 region: CASSYSPGQTRQFF. CDR3 nucleotide sequence: TGTGCCAGCAGTTACTCGCCCGGACAGACGAGGCAGTTCTTC. This sequence joins TRBV6-6 and TRBJ2-1; a weak D match, TRBD1 (6 bases). Trimming took 0 bases from V and 12 from J, leaving 15 bases between them. The CDR3 runs to 14 residues. Germline V gene data show CDR1 as MNHNY and CDR2 as SVGAGI (reference sequence).

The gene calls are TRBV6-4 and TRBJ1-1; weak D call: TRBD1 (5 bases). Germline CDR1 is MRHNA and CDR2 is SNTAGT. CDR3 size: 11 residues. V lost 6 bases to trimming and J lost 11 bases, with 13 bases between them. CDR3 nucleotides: TGTGCCAGCAGGGCGGACAATTGGGCTTTCTTT. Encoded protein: CASRADNWAFF.

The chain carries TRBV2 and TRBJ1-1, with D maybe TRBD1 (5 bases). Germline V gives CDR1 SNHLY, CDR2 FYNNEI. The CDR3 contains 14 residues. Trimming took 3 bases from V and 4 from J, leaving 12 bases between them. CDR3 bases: TGTGCCAGCAGTGACCTCAGGGATAGCACTGAAGCTTTCTTT. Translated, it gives CASSDLRDSTEAFF.

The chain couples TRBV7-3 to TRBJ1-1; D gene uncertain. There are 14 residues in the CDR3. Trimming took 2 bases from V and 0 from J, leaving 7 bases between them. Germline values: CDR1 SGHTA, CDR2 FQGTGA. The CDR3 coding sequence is TGTGCCAGCAGCTTAGGCAGTATGAACACTGAAGCTTTCTTT. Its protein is CASSLGSMNTEAFF.

CDR3 amino acids: CASSSQGGRSGPQHF. The CDR3 region has the DNA TGTGCCAGCAGTTCCCAGGGTGGGCGAAGTGGGCCCCAGCATTTT. The rearrangement uses TRBV28 and TRBJ1-5, with D possibly being TRBD1 (5 bases). The germline V and J ends were trimmed by 4 bases and 9 bases, with 19 bases remaining between them. This CDR3 is built from 15 residues. CDR1 MDHEN and CDR2 SYDVKM come from the germline V gene.

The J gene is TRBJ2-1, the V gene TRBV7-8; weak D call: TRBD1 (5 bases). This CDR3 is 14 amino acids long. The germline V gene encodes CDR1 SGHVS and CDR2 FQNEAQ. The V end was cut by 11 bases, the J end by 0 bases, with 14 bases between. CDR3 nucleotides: TGTGCCTCGAAAACAGGCAGCTCCTACAATGAGCAGTTCTTC. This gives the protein CASKTGSSYNEQFF.

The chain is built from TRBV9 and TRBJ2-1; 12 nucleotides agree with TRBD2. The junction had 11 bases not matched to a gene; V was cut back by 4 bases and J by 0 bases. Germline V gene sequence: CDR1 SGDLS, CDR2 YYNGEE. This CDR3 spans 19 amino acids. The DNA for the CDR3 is TGTGCCAGCAGCCTGACTAGCGGGGGTTACGCCAGCTCCTACAATGAGCAGTTCTTC. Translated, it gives CASSLTSGGYASSYNEQFF.

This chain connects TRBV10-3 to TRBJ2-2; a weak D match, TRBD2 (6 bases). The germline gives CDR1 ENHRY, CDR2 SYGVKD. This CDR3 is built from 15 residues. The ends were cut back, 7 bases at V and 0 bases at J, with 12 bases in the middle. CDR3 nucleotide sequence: TGTGCCATCAACCCGGGGGTAGCGAACACCGGGGAGCTGTTTTTT. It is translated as CAINPGVANTGELFF.

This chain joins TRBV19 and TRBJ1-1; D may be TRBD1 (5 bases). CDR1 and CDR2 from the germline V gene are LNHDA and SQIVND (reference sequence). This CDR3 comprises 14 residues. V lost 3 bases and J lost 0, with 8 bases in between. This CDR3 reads CASSIRRVNTEAFF. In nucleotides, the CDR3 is TGTGCCAGTAGTATCCGCAGGGTGAACACTGAAGCTTTCTTT.

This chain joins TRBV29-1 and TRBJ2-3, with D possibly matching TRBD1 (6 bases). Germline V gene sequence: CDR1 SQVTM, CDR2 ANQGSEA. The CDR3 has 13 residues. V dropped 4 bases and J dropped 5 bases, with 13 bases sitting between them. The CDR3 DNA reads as TGCAGCGTTGGTAGGGGGAAAATAGATACGCAGTATTTT. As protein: CSVGRGKIDTQYF.

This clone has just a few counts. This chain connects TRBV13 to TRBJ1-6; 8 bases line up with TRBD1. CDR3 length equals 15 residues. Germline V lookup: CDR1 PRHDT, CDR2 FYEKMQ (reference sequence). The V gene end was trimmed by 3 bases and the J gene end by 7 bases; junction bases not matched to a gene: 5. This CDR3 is CASSFMDRENSPLHF. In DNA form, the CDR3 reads TGTGCCAGCAGCTTTATGGACAGGGAGAATTCACCCCTCCACTTT. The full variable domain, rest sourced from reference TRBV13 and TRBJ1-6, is AAGVIQSPRHLIKEKRETATLKCYPIPRHDTVYWYQQGPGQDPQFLISFYEKMQSDKGSIPDRFSAQQFSDYHSELNMSSLELGDSALYFCASSFMDRENSPLHFGNGTRLTVT.

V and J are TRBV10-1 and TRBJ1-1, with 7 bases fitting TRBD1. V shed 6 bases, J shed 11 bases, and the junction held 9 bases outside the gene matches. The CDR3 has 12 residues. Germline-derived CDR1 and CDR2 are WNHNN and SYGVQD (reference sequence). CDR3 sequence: CASSEQGTGAFF. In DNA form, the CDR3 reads TGCGCCAGCAGCGAACAGGGGACGGGGGCTTTCTTT.

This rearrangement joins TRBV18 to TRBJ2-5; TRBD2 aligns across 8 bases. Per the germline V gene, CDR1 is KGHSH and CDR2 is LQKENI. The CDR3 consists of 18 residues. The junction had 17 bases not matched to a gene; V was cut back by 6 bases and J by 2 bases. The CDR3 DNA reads TGTGCCAGCTCCCGCGCCGGCGGGGGGCTTGGGGGACAAGAGACCCAGTACTTC. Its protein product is CASSRAGGGLGGQETQYF. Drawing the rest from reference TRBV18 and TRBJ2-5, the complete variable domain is NAGVMQNPRHLVRRRGQEARLRCSPMKGHSHVYWYRQLPEEGLKFMVYLQKENIIDESGMPKERFSAEFPKEGPSILRIQQVVRGDSAAYFCASSRAGGGLGGQETQYFGPGTRLLVL.

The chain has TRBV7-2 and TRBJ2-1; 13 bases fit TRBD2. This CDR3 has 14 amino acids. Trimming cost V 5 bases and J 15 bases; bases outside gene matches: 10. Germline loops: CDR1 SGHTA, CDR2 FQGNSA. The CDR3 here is CASSLTSGGAIRFF. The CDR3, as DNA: TGTGCCAGCAGCCTAACTAGCGGGGGGGCTATTCGGTTCTTC.

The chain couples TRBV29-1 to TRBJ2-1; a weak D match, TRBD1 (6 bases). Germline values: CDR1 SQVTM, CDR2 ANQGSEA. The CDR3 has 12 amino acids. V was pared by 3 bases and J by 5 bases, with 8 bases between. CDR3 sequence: CSVEGAHNEQFF. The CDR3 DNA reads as TGCAGCGTTGAGGGGGCCCACAATGAGCAGTTCTTC.

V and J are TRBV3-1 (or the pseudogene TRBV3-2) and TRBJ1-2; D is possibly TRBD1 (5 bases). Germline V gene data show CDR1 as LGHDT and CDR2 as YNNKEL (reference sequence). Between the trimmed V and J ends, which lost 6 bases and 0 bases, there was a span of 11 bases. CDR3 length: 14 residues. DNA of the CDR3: TGTGCCAGCAGTTTCGACAGTACTAACTATGGCTACACCTTC. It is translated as CASSFDSTNYGYTF.